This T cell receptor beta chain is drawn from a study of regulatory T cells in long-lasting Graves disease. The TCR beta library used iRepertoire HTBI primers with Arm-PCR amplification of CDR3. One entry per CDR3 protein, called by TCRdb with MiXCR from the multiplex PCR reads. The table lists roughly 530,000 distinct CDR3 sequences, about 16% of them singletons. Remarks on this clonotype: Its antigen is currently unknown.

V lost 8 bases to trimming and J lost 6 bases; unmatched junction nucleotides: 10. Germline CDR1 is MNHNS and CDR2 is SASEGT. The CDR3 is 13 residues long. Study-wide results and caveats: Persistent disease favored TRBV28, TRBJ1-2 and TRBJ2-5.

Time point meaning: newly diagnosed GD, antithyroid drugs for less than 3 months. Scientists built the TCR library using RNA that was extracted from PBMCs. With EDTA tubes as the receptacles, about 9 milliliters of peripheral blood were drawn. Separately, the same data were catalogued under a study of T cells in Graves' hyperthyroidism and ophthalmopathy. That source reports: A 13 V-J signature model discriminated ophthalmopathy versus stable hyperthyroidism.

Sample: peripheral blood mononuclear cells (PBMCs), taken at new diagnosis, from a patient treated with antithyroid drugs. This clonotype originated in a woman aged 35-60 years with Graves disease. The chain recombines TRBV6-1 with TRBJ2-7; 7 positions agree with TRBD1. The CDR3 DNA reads TGTGCCAGCCGATGGTCTGAGGGGGCCGAGCAGTACTTC. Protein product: CASRWSEGAEQYF.